Described below is a single TCR beta chain sequence and its context. Using immunoSEQ multiplex PCR, the repertoire was profiled, and TCRdb retains in-frame clones only, with some absent. This sample has about 600,000 clones; around 97% occur once, and the top ten carry 0.045% to 0.06%. With V trimmed by 1 base and J by 1 base, 6 bases remained unmatched. Germline values: CDR1 SGHDN, CDR2 FVKESK. The CDR3 totals 16 residues. The data were obtained in a study of shared clonotypes between healthy human individuals. The sequence was collected from a woman in her 30s in good health. This chain links TRBV14 with TRBJ2-7; 8 nucleotides line up with TRBD2. Sequences were obtained from naive CD4+ T cells sorted from blood. Subset denoted: CD45RA+ positively selected. The CDR3 sequence: CASSQGPSGRSYEQYF. The CDR3 DNA reads as TGTGCCAGCAGCCAAGGTCCTAGCGGGCGGTCCTACGAGCAGTACTTC.